This T cell receptor (beta chain) was found in a study of T-cell memory formation after mild COVID-19. The ends lost 5 bases at V and 0 bases at J; junction bases unmatched: 18. The V gene's germline CDR1 is MNHNY and CDR2 SVGAGI (reference sequence). The CDR3 length is 20 residues. Using its own MiXCR run on the 5' RACE reads, TCRdb lists one record per CDR3 protein. Altogether about 350,000 distinct CDR3 sequences are present, roughly 13% being singletons, with the ten largest covering about 20%. The sequence derives from a man younger than 35 who had mild COVID-19 (a few samples of this study predate the infection). Cell type and time point are not known. Sequenced: PBMCs or a T cell subset sorted from them (not recorded which). This chain links TRBV6-6 with TRBJ2-1; 8 bases fit TRBD1. CDR3 bases: TGTGCCAGCAGTCCAATTGCCCGACCAGGGGGCCTGAGCTCCTACAATGAGCAGTTCTTC. Translation gives CASSPIARPGGLSSYNEQFF.